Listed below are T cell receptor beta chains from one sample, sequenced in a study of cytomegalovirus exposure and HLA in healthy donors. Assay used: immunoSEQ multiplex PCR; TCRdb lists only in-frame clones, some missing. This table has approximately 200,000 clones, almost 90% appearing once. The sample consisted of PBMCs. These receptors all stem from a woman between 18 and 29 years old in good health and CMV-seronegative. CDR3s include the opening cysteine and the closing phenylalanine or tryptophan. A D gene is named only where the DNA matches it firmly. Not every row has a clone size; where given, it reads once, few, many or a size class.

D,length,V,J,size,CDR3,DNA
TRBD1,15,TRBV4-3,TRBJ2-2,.,CASSQAATGTGELFF,TGCGCCAGCAGCCAAGCGGCGACAGGGACCGGGGAGCTGTTTTTT
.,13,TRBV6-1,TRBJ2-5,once,CASSVSGRETQYF,TGTGCCAGCAGTGTGTCAGGGCGAGAGACCCAGTACTTC
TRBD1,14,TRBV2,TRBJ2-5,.,CASSLGQGQETQYF,TGTGCCAGCAGTCTCGGACAGGGTCAAGAGACCCAGTACTTC
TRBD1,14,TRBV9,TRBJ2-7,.,CASSPQDRAYEQYF,TGTGCCAGCAGCCCGCAGGACAGGGCTTACGAGCAGTACTTC
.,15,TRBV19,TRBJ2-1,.,CASSVSGDRTNEQFF,TGTGCCAGTAGTGTCAGCGGGGACAGGACCAATGAGCAGTTCTTC
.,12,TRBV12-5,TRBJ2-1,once,CASGTGINEQFF,TGTGCTAGTGGTACGGGAATCAATGAGCAGTTCTTC
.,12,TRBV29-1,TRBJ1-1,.,CSVVTGTTEAFF,TGCAGCGTTGTCACAGGGACGACTGAAGCTTTCTTT
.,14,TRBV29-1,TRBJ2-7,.,CSVELYTGSHEQYF,TGCAGCGTTGAACTTTATACAGGGAGCCACGAGCAGTACTTC
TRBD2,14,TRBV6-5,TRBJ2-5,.,CASRRTSGQETQYF,TGTGCCAGCAGACGGACTAGCGGCCAAGAGACCCAGTACTTC
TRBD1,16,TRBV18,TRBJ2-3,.,CASSPRGQGGADTQYF,TGTGCCAGCTCACCACGCGGACAGGGGGGTGCAGATACGCAGTATTTT
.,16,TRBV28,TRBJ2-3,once,CASSLSGARTGDTQYF,TGTGCCAGCAGTTTATCTGGGGCCAGGACGGGAGATACGCAGTATTTT
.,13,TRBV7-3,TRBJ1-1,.,CASSRQPNTEAFF,TGTGCCAGCAGTCGACAGCCGAACACTGAAGCTTTCTTT
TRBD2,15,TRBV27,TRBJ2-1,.,CASSLAGGGYNEQFF,TGTGCCAGCAGTTTAGCGGGAGGAGGGTACAATGAGCAGTTCTTC
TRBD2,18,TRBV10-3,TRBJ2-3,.,CAISESGGLAGRTDTQYF,TGTGCCATCAGTGAGTCCGGGGGGCTAGCGGGTCGCACAGATACGCAGTATTTT
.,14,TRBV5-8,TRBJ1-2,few,CASSLGFRGDGYTF,TGTGCCAGCAGCTTGGGATTCAGGGGAGATGGCTACACCTTC
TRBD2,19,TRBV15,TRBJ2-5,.,CATSSAPGTSGVYQETQYF,TGTGCCACCAGCAGTGCCCCCGGGACTAGCGGGGTGTACCAAGAGACCCAGTACTTC
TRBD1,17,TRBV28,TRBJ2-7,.,CASSLASGTGGFYEQYF,TGTGCCAGCAGTTTAGCTTCAGGGACAGGGGGTTTCTACGAGCAGTACTTC
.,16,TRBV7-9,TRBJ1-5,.,CASSLFAGRGNQPQHF,TGTGCCAGCAGCTTATTTGCGGGTAGGGGCAATCAGCCCCAGCATTTT
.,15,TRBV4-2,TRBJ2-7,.,CASSQSTDGAYEQYF,TGTGCCAGCAGCCAGTCCACGGACGGGGCCTACGAGCAGTACTTC
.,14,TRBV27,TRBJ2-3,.,CASSLGALTDTQYF,TGTGCCAGCAGTTTAGGGGCCTTGACAGATACGCAGTATTTT
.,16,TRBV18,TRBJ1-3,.,CASSPIRGNTGNTIYF,TGTGCCAGCTCACCTATCCGAGGGAACACTGGAAACACCATATATTTT
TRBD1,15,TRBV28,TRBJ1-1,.,CASSLGDRYITEAFF,TGTGCCAGCAGTTTGGGGGACAGATATATCACTGAAGCTTTCTTT
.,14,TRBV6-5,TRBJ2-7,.,CASSWTENAYEQYF,TGTGCCAGCAGTTGGACAGAGAACGCCTACGAGCAGTACTTC
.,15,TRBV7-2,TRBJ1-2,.,CASSLALGHVTGYTF,TGTGCCAGCAGCTTAGCGCTGGGACACGTAACTGGCTACACCTTC
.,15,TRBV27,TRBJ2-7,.,CASSLLGSYSYEQYF,TGTGCCAGCAGCCTCCTCGGGTCCTACTCCTACGAGCAGTACTTC
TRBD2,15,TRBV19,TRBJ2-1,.,CASSRLAGVRDEQFF,TGTGCCAGTAGTCGACTAGCGGGAGTTCGCGATGAGCAGTTCTTC
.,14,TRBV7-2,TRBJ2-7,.,CASSLVYGTYEQYF,TGTGCCAGCAGTCTAGTATACGGTACCTACGAGCAGTACTTC
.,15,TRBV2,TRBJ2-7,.,CASSAQTASSYEQYF,TGTGCCAGCAGCGCTCAGACAGCGAGCTCCTACGAGCAGTACTTC
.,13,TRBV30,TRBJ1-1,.,CAWSQGTNTEAFF,TGTGCCTGGAGTCAGGGGACGAACACTGAAGCTTTCTTT
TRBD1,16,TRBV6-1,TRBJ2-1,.,CASSVRTGFLMDEQFF,TGTGCCAGCAGTGTGAGGACAGGGTTTTTAATGGATGAGCAGTTCTTC
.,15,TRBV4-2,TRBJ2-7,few,CASSQGLRGPYEQYF,TGTGCCAGCAGCCAAGGACTCAGGGGTCCCTACGAGCAGTACTTC
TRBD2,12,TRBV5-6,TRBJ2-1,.,CASSLRSGIQFF,TGTGCCAGCAGTCTCCGTAGCGGGATACAGTTCTTC
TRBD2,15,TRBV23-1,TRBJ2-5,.,CASRPKREGLETQYF,TGCGCCAGCAGACCCAAGCGGGAGGGCCTAGAGACCCAGTACTTC
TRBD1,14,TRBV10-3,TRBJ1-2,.,CAISEATGQGGYTF,TGTGCCATCAGTGAGGCGACAGGGCAGGGTGGCTACACCTTC
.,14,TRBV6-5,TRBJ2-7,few,CASSYSGSRYEQYF,TGTGCCAGCAGTTACTCTGGGAGTAGGTACGAGCAGTACTTC
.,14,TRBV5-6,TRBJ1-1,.,CASSLIGGNTEAFF,TGTGCCAGCAGCTTGATCGGGGGGAACACTGAAGCTTTCTTT
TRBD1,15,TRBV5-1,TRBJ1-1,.,CASSIQGQGASEAFF,TGCGCCAGCAGCATCCAGGGACAGGGGGCCAGTGAAGCTTTCTTT
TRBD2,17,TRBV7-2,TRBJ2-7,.,CASSWVAGGRSSYEQYF,TGTGCCAGCAGCTGGGTAGCGGGAGGCAGGAGCTCCTACGAGCAGTACTTC
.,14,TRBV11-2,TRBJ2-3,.,CASSPASRADTQYF,TGTGCCAGCAGCCCAGCCTCTAGAGCAGATACGCAGTATTTT
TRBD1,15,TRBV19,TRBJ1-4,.,CASSINRGFNEKLFF,TGTGCCAGTAGTATCAACAGGGGGTTCAATGAAAAACTGTTTTTT
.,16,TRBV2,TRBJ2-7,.,CASSPARSTGSYEQYF,TGTGCCAGCAGTCCTGCCCGATCGACGGGTTCGTACGAGCAGTACTTC
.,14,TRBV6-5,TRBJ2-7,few,CASSEGDTSYEQYF,TGTGCCAGCAGTGAGGGGGATACCTCCTACGAGCAGTACTTC
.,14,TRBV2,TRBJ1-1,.,CASGTTGIDTEAFF,TGTGCCAGCGGGACGACAGGTATCGACACTGAAGCTTTCTTT
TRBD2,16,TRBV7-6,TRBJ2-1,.,CASSLEAGVVSNEQFF,TGTGCCAGCAGCTTAGAGGCGGGAGTTGTCTCCAATGAGCAGTTCTTC